This TCR beta chain was identified in a study of T cells in Graves' hyperthyroidism and ophthalmopathy. Overall study: Peripheral blood collection took place at initial diagnosis, before any treatment.

This CDR3 contains 14 residues. The germline V gene encodes CDR1 DFQATT and CDR2 SNEGSKA (reference sequence). The ends were cut back, 5 bases at V and 7 bases at J, with 18 bases in the middle. Overall study findings and caveats: Blood samples included most of the expanded thyroid clonotypes exceeding 0.001.

Clinical symptoms, serum thyroxine and TRAb, thyroid ultrasound and orbital computed tomography together formed the diagnostic basis. It was RNA transcripts that yielded the amplified TCR beta CDR3 regions. The study used the HTBI primer set for a first-round RT-PCR of the TCR CDR3. Each CDR3 protein gets one entry after TCRdb re-called the multiplex PCR reads with MiXCR. The sample carries over 650,000 distinct CDR3 sequences, roughly 15% recorded once. This clonotype occurred many times. Its antigen remains unidentified. This rearrangement joins TRBV20-1 to TRBJ1-5; D may be TRBD1 (5 bases). Sequenced input: blood. This receptor was identified in a man aged 18 to 29 with Graves' hyperthyroidism. In DNA, the CDR3 is TGCAGTGCTCACAACCCAGGACAAAACCAGCCCCAGCATTTT. Protein sequence: CSAHNPGQNQPQHF.